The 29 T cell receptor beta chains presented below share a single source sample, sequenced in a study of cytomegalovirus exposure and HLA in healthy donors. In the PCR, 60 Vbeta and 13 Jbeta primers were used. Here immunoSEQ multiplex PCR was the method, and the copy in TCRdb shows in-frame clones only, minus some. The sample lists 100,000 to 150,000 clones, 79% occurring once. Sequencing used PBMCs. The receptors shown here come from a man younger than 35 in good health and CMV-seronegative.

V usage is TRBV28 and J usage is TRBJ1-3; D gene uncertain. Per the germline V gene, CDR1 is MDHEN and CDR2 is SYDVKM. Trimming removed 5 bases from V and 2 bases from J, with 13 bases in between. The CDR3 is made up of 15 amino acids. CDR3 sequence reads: CASSPSRTAGNTIYF. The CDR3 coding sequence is TGTGCCAGCAGTCCCTCGAGAACCGCTGGAAACACCATATATTTT.

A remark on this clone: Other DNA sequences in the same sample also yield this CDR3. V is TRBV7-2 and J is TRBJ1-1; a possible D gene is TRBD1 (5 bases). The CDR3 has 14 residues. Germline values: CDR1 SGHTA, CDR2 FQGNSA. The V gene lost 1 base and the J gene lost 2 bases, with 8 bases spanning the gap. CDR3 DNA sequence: TGTGCCAGCAGCTTAGGACAGCTCAACACTGAAGCTTTCTTT. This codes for CASSLGQLNTEAFF. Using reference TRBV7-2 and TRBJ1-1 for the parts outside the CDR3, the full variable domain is GAGVSQSPSNKVTEKGKDVELRCDPISGHTALYWYRQSLGQGLEFLIYFQGNSAPDKSGLPSDRFSAERTGGSVSTLTIQRTQQEDSAVYLCASSLGQLNTEAFFGQGTRLTVV.

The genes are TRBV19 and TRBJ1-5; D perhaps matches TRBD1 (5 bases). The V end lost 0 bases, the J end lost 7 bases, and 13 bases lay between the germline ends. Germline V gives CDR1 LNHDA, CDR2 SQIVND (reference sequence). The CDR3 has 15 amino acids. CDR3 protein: CASSIDPSGLQPQHF. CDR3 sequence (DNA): TGTGCCAGTAGTATAGATCCGTCGGGACTCCAGCCCCAGCATTTT.

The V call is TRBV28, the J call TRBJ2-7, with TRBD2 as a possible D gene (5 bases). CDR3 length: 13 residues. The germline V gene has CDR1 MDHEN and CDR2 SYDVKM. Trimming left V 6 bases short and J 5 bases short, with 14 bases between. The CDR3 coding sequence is TGTGCCAGCAGCTACCTAGCATACCACGAGCAGTACTTC. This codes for CASSYLAYHEQYF.

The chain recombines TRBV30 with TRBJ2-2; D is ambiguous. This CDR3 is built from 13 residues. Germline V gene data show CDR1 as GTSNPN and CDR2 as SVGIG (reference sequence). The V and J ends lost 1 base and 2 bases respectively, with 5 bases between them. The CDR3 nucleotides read TGTGCCTGGAGTGACAGAAACACCGGGGAGCTGTTTTTT. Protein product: CAWSDRNTGELFF. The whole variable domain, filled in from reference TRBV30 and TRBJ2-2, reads SQTIHQWPATLVQPVGSPLSLECTVEGTSNPNLYWYRQAAGRGLQLLFYSVGIGQISSEVPQNLSASRPQDRQFILSSKKLLLSDSGFYLCAWSDRNTGELFFGEGSRLTVL.

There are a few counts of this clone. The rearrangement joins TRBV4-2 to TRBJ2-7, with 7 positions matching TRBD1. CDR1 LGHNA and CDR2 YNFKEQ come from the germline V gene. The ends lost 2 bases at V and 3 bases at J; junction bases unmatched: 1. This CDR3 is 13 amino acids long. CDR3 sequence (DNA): TGTGCCAGCAGCCAATCAGGGGGCTACGAGCAGTACTTC. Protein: CASSQSGGYEQYF.

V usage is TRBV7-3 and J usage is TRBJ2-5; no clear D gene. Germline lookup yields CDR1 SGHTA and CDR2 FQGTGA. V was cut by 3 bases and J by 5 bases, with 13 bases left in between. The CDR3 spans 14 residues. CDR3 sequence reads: CASSFSYGRETQYF. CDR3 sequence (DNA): TGTGCCAGCAGCTTTAGTTACGGTCGGGAGACCCAGTACTTC.

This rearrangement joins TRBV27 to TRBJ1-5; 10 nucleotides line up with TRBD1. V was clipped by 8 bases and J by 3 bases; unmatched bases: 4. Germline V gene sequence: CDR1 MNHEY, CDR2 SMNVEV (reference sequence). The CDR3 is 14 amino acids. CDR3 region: CASGDRGLNQPQHF. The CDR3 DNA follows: TGTGCCAGCGGGGACAGGGGACTCAATCAGCCCCAGCATTTT.

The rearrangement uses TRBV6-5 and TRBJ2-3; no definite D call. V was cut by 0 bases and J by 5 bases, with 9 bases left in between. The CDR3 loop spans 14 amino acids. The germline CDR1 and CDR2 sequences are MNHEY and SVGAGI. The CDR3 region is CASSYSRKVDTQYF. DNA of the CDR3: TGTGCCAGCAGTTACTCGAGGAAGGTAGATACGCAGTATTTT.

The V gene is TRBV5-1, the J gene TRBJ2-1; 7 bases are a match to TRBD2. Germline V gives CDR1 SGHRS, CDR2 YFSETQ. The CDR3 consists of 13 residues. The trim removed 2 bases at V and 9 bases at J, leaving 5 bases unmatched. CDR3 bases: TGCGCCAGCAGCTTAGTAGCGGGCACTGAGCAGTTCTTC. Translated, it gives CASSLVAGTEQFF.

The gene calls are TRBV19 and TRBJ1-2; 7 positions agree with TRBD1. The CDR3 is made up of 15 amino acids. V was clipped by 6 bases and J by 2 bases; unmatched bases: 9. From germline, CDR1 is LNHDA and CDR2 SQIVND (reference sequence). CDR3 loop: CASSPGRQGNYGYTF. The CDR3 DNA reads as TGTGCCAGTAGCCCAGGGAGACAGGGAAACTATGGCTACACCTTC.

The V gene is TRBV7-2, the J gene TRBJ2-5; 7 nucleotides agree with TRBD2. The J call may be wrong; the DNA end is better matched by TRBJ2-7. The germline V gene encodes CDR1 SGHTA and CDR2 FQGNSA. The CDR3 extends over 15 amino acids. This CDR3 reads CASSDLAETPYEQYF. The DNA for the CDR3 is TGTGCCAGCAGCGATCTAGCGGAAACTCCCTACGAGCAGTACTTC.

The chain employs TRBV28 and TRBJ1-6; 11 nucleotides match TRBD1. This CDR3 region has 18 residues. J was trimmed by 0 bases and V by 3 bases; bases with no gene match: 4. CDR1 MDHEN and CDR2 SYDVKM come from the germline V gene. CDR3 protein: CASSFRDRGASYNSPLHF. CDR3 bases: TGTGCCAGCAGTTTCCGGGACAGGGGGGCCTCCTATAATTCACCCCTCCACTTT.

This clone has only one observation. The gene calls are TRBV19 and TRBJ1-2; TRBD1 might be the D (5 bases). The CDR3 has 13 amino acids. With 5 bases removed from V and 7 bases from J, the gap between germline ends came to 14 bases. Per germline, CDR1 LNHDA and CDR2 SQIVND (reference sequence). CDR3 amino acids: CASSAPPGGGYTF. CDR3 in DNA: TGTGCCAGTAGTGCCCCTCCGGGGGGTGGCTACACCTTC. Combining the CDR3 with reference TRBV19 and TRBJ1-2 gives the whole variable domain DGGITQSPKYLFRKEGQNVTLSCEQNLNHDAMYWYRQDPGQGLRLIYYSQIVNDFQKGDIAEGYSVSREKKESFPLTVTSAQKNPTAFYLCASSAPPGGGYTFGSGTRLTVV.

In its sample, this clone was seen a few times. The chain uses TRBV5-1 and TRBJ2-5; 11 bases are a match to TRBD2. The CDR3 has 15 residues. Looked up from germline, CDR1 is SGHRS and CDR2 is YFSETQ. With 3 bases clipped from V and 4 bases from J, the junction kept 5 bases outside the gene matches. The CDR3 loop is CASSWLAGGGETQYF. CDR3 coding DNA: TGCGCCAGCAGCTGGCTAGCGGGAGGAGGAGAGACCCAGTACTTC.

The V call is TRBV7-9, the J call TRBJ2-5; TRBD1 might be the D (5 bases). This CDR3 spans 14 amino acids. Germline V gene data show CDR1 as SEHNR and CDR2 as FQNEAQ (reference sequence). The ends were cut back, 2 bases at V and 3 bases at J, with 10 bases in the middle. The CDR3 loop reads CASSLRSGKETQYF. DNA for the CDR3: TGTGCCAGCAGCTTAAGGTCAGGGAAAGAGACCCAGTACTTC.

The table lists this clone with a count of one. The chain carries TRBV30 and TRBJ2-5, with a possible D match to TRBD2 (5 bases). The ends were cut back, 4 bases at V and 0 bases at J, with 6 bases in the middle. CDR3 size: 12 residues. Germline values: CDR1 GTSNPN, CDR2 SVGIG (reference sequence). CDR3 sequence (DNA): TGTGCCTGGATAGCGCACCAAGAGACCCAGTACTTC. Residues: CAWIAHQETQYF.

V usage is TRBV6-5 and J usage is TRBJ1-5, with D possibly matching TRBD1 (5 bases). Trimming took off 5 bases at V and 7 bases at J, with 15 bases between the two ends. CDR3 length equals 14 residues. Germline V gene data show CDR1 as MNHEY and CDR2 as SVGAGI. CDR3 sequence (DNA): TGTGCCAGCAGTACTTCCAGGGTGAAGCAGCCCCAGCATTTT. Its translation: CASSTSRVKQPQHF.

The CDR3 nucleotides are TGTGCCAGCAGCAAAACAGGGGGGTACAATCAGCCCCAGCATTTT. This codes for CASSKTGGYNQPQHF. The genes are TRBV6-5 and TRBJ1-5; TRBD1 aligns across 8 bases. The CDR3 has 15 residues. The trim removed 6 bases at V and 3 bases at J, leaving 7 bases unmatched. CDR1 and CDR2 from the germline V gene are MNHEY and SVGAGI.

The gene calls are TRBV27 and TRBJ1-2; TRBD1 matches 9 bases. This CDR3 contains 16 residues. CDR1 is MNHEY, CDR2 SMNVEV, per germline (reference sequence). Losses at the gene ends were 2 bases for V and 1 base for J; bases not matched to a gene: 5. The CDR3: CASSLRTGAHNYGYTF. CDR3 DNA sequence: TGTGCCAGCAGTTTAAGGACAGGGGCCCATAACTATGGCTACACCTTC.

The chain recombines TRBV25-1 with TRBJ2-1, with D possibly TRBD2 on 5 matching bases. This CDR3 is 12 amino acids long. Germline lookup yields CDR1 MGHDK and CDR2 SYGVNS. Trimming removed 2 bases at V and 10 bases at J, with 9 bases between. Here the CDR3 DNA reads TGTGCCAGCAGTGAACGGGGTTTGGAGCAGTTCTTC. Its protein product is CASSERGLEQFF.

CDR3 coding DNA: TGCAGCGTTGACACAGACTACGAGCAGTACTTC. Encoded protein: CSVDTDYEQYF. V gene TRBV29-1 combines with J gene TRBJ2-5, with D hard to call. Judging by the DNA end, TRBJ2-7 fits better; the J call may be wrong. The CDR3 sequence is 11 residues long. Germline assignment: CDR1 SQVTM and CDR2 ANQGSEA.

In DNA, the CDR3 is TGTGCCAGCAGCTTCCAAGGGGCTGGTCTCACTGAAGCTTTCTTT. Protein sequence: CASSFQGAGLTEAFF. This rearrangement joins TRBV7-2 to TRBJ1-1; tentative D call: TRBD1 (5 bases). The CDR3 length is 15 residues. The germline V and J ends were trimmed by 3 bases and 4 bases, with 15 bases remaining between them. Per germline, CDR1 SGHTA and CDR2 FQGNSA.

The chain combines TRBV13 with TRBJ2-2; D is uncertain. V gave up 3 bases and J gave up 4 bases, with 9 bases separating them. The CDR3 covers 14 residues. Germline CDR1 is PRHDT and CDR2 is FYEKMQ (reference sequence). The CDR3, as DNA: TGTGCCAGCAGCTTCGGCAGACTCACCGGGGAGCTGTTTTTT. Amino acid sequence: CASSFGRLTGELFF.

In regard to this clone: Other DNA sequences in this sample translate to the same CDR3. In DNA, the CDR3 is TGTGCCAGCCTACGTCTAGCGGGGTCTACAGATACGCAGTATTTT. Protein sequence: CASLRLAGSTDTQYF. The J gene is TRBJ2-3, the V gene TRBV2; 9 bases map to TRBD2. Unmatched junction bases numbered 9, after V lost 8 bases and J lost 3 bases. The CDR3 contains 15 residues. Germline V gives CDR1 SNHLY, CDR2 FYNNEI. Filled out from reference TRBV2 and TRBJ2-3, the complete variable domain reads EPEVTQTPSHQVTQMGQEVILRCVPISNHLYFYWYRQILGQKVEFLVSFYNNEISEKSEIFDDQFSVERPDGSNFTLKIRSTKLEDSAMYFCASLRLAGSTDTQYFGPGTRLTVL.

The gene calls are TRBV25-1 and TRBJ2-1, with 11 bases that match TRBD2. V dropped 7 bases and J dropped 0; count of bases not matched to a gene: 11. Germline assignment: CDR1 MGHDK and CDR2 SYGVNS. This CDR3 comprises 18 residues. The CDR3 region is CASMTSGILPGSYNEQFF. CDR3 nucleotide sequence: TGTGCCAGCATGACTAGCGGGATCCTCCCAGGCTCCTACAATGAGCAGTTCTTC.

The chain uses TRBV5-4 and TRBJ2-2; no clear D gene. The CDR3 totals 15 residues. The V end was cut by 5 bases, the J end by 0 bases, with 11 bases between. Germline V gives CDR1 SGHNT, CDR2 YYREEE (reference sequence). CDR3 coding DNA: TGTGCCAGCAGATCGGAGTTAACGAACACCGGGGAGCTGTTTTTT. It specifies CASRSELTNTGELFF.

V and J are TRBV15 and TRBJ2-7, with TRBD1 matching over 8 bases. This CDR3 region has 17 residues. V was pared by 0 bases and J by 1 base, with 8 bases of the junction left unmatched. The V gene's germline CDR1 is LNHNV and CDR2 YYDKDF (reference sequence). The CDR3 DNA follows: TGTGCCACCAGCAGAGATTTGCCCGGGACAGGTTCCTACGAGCAGTACTTC. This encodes CATSRDLPGTGSYEQYF.

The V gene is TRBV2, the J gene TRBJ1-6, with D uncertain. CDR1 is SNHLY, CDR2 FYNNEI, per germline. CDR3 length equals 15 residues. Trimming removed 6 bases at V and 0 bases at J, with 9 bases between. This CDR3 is CASRITSSYNSPLHF. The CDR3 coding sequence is TGTGCCAGCAGGATCACGAGCTCCTATAATTCACCCCTCCACTTT.